A single sample gave rise to the 21 T cell receptor beta chains below, sequenced in a study of vaccination and CD4 T cells after COVID-19 (dated by TCRdb to between 2021 and 2022). The treatment or condition label corresponds to: roughly 10-day PBMC culture with coronavirus spike peptide pools or control peptides (ViraFEST assay). Library creation used PCR. TCRdb lists the instrument as Illumina iSeq 100. TCR sequencing of DNA from cultured CD4+ T cells used the Oncomine TCR Beta short-read assay at the Johns Hopkins FTIC core. TCRdb took the public reads, trimmed them with fastp at Q25, ran MiXCR for clone calling and kept in-frame beta chains. Under each unique CDR3 protein, matching rows form one entry showing the most common genes and DNA. The sample data list some 15,000 distinct CDR3 sequences, and about 44% of these were observed just once. The ten largest clones take up around an eighth of the sample.

Their specific antigens are unknown. Sequencing was done on a sample of CD4+ T cells from blood, cultured in vitro. All receptors come from a human donor who had recovered from COVID-19.

The CDR3 reads CSAPSISAGYTGELFF. For the CDR3, the DNA is TGCAGTGCTCCCTCAATATCAGCGGGATACACCGGGGAGCTGTTTTTT. The rearrangement links TRBV20-1 to TRBJ2-2; 7 bases align to TRBD2. The ends lost 5 bases at V and 3 bases at J; junction bases unmatched: 12. Germline CDR1 reads DFQATT; CDR2 reads SNEGSKA (reference sequence). The CDR3 contains 16 residues.

The chain carries TRBV15 and TRBJ1-3; TRBD1 is a possible D gene (6 bases). V was shortened by 2 bases and J by 4 bases, with 18 bases between the two germline ends. The CDR3 is 17 amino acids. Germline loops: CDR1 LNHNV, CDR2 YYDKDF (reference sequence). CDR3 nucleotides: TGTGCCACCAGCAGACGTCGACCTACAGGGTCGGGAAACACCATATATTTT. The encoded protein is CATSRRRPTGSGNTIYF.

This clonotype appeared a few times. This chain joins TRBV2 and TRBJ2-1; no definite D call. Germline CDR1 and CDR2: SNHLY and FYNNEI. Trimming stripped 4 bases from V and 7 bases from J, with 5 bases between. The CDR3 has 11 residues. In DNA form, the CDR3 reads TGTGCCAGCAGTGTTATAAATGAGCAGTTCTTC. This codes for CASSVINEQFF.

This clonotype has more than one count but fewer than ten. The rearrangement uses TRBV12-3 or TRBV12-4 and TRBJ2-1; no clear D. Trimming took off 2 bases at V and 6 bases at J, with 14 bases between the two ends. The CDR3 runs to 15 residues. Written as DNA, the CDR3 is TGTGCCAGCAGTTTAAGGGCCCTCTTGGGCAATGAGCAGTTCTTC. This translates into CASSLRALLGNEQFF.

This clonotype was detected a few times. J is TRBJ1-2 and V is TRBV6-1; possibly TRBD1 for D (6 bases). Trimming cost V 5 bases and J 6 bases, with 13 bases left between them. The CDR3 has 13 residues. CDR1 is MNHNS and CDR2 is SASEGT in the germline V gene. CDR3 DNA: TGTGCCAGCAGTACACAGGGTAATGATGGCTACACCTTC. Encoded protein: CASSTQGNDGYTF.

The gene calls are TRBV11-3 and TRBJ1-1, with D unclear. The CDR3 loop spans 13 amino acids. V lost 2 bases, J lost 3 bases, and 7 bases lay in between. Looked up from germline, CDR1 is SGHNT and CDR2 is YENEEA. This CDR3 reads CASSLSGYTEAFF. DNA for the CDR3: TGTGCCAGCAGCTTATCCGGATACACTGAAGCTTTCTTT.

V gene TRBV20-1 combines with J gene TRBJ1-2; no reliable D call. There are 12 residues in the CDR3. The germline gives CDR1 DFQATT, CDR2 SNEGSKA (reference sequence). This chain's CDR3 is CRSRTDSYGYTF. The CDR3 bases are TGCAGATCCAGGACCGATTCCTATGGCTACACCTTC.

The chain joins TRBV2 to TRBJ2-3; 14 bases line up with TRBD2. The V segment lost 5 bases and the J segment 5 bases; nucleotides outside the gene matches: 6. The CDR3 runs 16 residues. Germline lookup yields CDR1 SNHLY and CDR2 FYNNEI. The chain's CDR3 is CASSRTSGGRIDTQYF. The CDR3 DNA reads TGTGCCAGCAGTCGGACTAGCGGGGGGCGGATAGATACGCAGTATTTT. The full variable domain, in which reference TRBV2 and TRBJ2-3 provide the parts outside the CDR3, is EPEVTQTPSHQVTQMGQEVILRCVPISNHLYFYWYRQILGQKVEFLVSFYNNEISEKSEIFDDQFSVERPDGSNFTLKIRSTKLEDSAMYFCASSRTSGGRIDTQYFGPGTRLTVL.

Sample share makes this clonotype hyperexpanded (1% or more). V is TRBV21-1 and J is TRBJ1-5; the table assigns TRBD1, which was not confirmed against the DNA. TRBV21-1 corresponds to a pseudogene. The length of the CDR3 is 16 residues. CDR3 sequence reads: CASSKTDRDGYQPQHF. CDR3 sequence (DNA): TGTGCCAGCAGCAAAACCGACAGGGACGGTTATCAGCCCCAGCATTTT.

This clonotype was seen just once. The rearrangement links TRBV20-1 to TRBJ2-1; D is ambiguous. Trimming pared 5 bases from V and 1 base from J, leaving 12 bases between. CDR1 is DFQATT, CDR2 SNEGSKA, per germline (reference sequence). The CDR3 spans 14 residues. In DNA, the CDR3 is TGCAGTGCTGAAGCCGCGAGATCCTACAATGAGCAGTTCTTC. Its protein is CSAEAARSYNEQFF.

V gene TRBV5-4 combines with J gene TRBJ2-3; 7 bases fit TRBD2. Germline V lookup: CDR1 SGHNT, CDR2 YYREEE (reference sequence). J gave up 2 bases and V 4 bases, and 7 bases lay outside the gene matches. This CDR3 has 15 residues. CDR3 in DNA: TGTGCCAGCAGCCCCGCTGCGGGAGTCACAGATACGCAGTATTTT. Its protein product is CASSPAAGVTDTQYF.

This clonotype was recorded only once. J is TRBJ2-7 and V is TRBV5-1, with 9 positions matching TRBD2. V was clipped by 2 bases and J by 0 bases; unmatched bases: 3. This CDR3 has 15 amino acids. Germline CDR1 and CDR2: SGHRS and YFSETQ. CDR3 sequence: CASSFSSGNSYEQYF. CDR3 bases: TGCGCCAGCAGCTTTTCTAGCGGGAACTCCTACGAGCAGTACTTC.

The V gene is TRBV25-1, the J gene TRBJ1-1; possible D gene TRBD1, 5 bases. V lost 9 bases, J lost 2 bases, and 13 bases lay in between. Germline V CDR1 and CDR2: MGHDK, SYGVNS. The CDR3 totals 13 residues. CDR3 loop: CASRIGGNTEAFF. CDR3 coding DNA: TGTGCCAGTCGAATTGGGGGTAACACTGAAGCTTTCTTT.

This clonotype occurred a few times. The chain employs TRBV15 and TRBJ1-2, with 7 bases aligning to TRBD1. CDR3 size: 17 residues. J lost 1 base, V lost 1 base, and 9 bases had no gene match. Germline loops: CDR1 LNHNV, CDR2 YYDKDF (reference sequence). This CDR3 is CATSRGYSTGINYGYTF. The CDR3 DNA reads TGTGCCACCAGCAGAGGCTATTCGACAGGGATTAACTATGGCTACACCTTC.

This clonotype appeared once. This chain links TRBV2 with TRBJ1-1, with TRBD1 matching 7 bases. The CDR3 is 13 amino acids. CDR1 and CDR2 from the germline V gene are SNHLY and FYNNEI. V shed 4 bases, J shed 3 bases, and the junction held 2 bases outside the gene matches. DNA for the CDR3: TGTGCCAGCAGTGGAGACAGGGACACTGAAGCTTTCTTT. Translated, it gives CASSGDRDTEAFF. Variable domain in full (rest from reference TRBV2 and TRBJ1-1): EPEVTQTPSHQVTQMGQEVILRCVPISNHLYFYWYRQILGQKVEFLVSFYNNEISEKSEIFDDQFSVERPDGSNFTLKIRSTKLEDSAMYFCASSGDRDTEAFFGQGTRLTVV.

The rearrangement joins TRBV7-9 to TRBJ1-6; 7 nucleotides align to TRBD1. Trimming at V came to 5 bases and at J to 13 bases, leaving 17 bases not matched to a gene. Germline-derived CDR1 and CDR2 are SEHNR and FQNEAQ (reference sequence). This CDR3 spans 16 amino acids. Written as DNA, the CDR3 is TGTGCCAGCAGCGACCCGGGGACAGACAATTACGGGCCCCTCCACTTT. It yields the protein CASSDPGTDNYGPLHF.

This clonotype appeared a few times. The chain employs TRBV7-9 and TRBJ1-2; 7 nucleotides align to TRBD1. This CDR3 is 15 amino acids long. The germline V gene has CDR1 SEHNR and CDR2 FQNEAQ (reference sequence). The trim removed 5 bases at V and 2 bases at J, leaving 8 bases unmatched. In DNA, the CDR3 is TGTGCCAGCAGCCTCGGGACAGAACAAAACTATGGCTACACCTTC. Translating it yields CASSLGTEQNYGYTF.

The V gene is TRBV20-1, the J gene TRBJ2-5, with a possible D match to TRBD1 (6 bases). V gave up 4 bases and J gave up 2 bases, with 14 bases separating them. Looked up from germline, CDR1 is DFQATT and CDR2 is SNEGSKA (reference sequence). CDR3 length: 14 amino acids. Written as DNA, the CDR3 is TGCAGTGCTAATTGGCAGGGGCGGCAAGAGACCCAGTACTTC. Translation: CSANWQGRQETQYF.

The rearrangement joins TRBV20-1 to TRBJ2-7; D gene uncertain. Trimming left V 1 base short and J 9 bases short, with 7 bases between. Germline V gene lookup returns CDR1 DFQATT and CDR2 SNEGSKA (reference sequence). This CDR3 contains 10 residues. CDR3: CSARGLGQYF. CDR3 DNA: TGCAGTGCTAGAGGTCTTGGGCAGTACTTC.

The rearrangement uses TRBV7-9 and TRBJ2-3, with D possibly TRBD1 on 6 matching bases. The CDR3 totals 16 residues. CDR1 is SEHNR, CDR2 FQNEAQ, per germline (reference sequence). Trimming removed 5 bases at V and 4 bases at J, with 19 bases between. CDR3 region: CASSPGTSAWADTQYF. Written as DNA, the CDR3 is TGTGCCAGCAGCCCGGGGACATCCGCATGGGCAGATACGCAGTATTTT.

The J gene is TRBJ2-3, the V gene TRBV4-2; D might be TRBD1 or TRBD2, each matching 6 bases. The CDR3 is made up of 17 amino acids. V dropped 2 bases and J dropped 3 bases, with 18 bases sitting between them. Per germline, CDR1 LGHNA and CDR2 YNFKEQ. Written as DNA, the CDR3 is TGTGCCAGCAGCCAAAGTCTGCTGGGGGGCTCAACAGATACGCAGTATTTT. This sequence encodes CASSQSLLGGSTDTQYF.